This entry lists 29 T cell receptor beta chains sequenced from one sample in a study of shared clonotypes between healthy human individuals. Terminally differentiated effector memory CD45RA+ cells were left out of the naive CD8 fraction, which was CD45RO-negative and positively selected for CCR7. Some clones are missing from TCRdb's copy, which holds only in-frame ones; the method was immunoSEQ multiplex PCR. The table shows around 2.1 million clones, with under 95% occurring only once. What was sequenced was naive CD8+ T cells from PBMCs. The receptor source for this set is a man aged 18 to 29 in good health. Some clones in this sample may be carry-over from other donors' samples.

This clone came up a few times. The chain recombines TRBV7-9 with TRBJ1-1, with D maybe TRBD1 (5 bases). Germline CDR1 reads SEHNR; CDR2 reads FQNEAQ (reference sequence). Deletions cut 1 base from V and 1 base from J, with 10 bases between. The CDR3 length is 15 residues. CDR3: CASSLVAGKNTEAFF. CDR3 nucleotides: TGTGCCAGCAGCTTAGTAGCAGGGAAGAACACTGAAGCTTTCTTT.

The chain combines TRBV19 with TRBJ1-4, with D uncertain. Trimming took 7 bases from V and 0 from J, leaving 18 bases between them. Germline V gene data show CDR1 as LNHDA and CDR2 as SQIVND (reference sequence). The CDR3 runs 17 residues. The CDR3 bases are TGTGCCAGTATGGGCCCCATGAGAACGGCAACTAATGAAAAACTGTTTTTT. Translated, it gives CASMGPMRTATNEKLFF. Looking up the rest from reference TRBV19 and TRBJ1-4 gives the full variable domain: DGGITQSPKYLFRKEGQNVTLSCEQNLNHDAMYWYRQDPGQGLRLIYYSQIVNDFQKGDIAEGYSVSREKKESFPLTVTSAQKNPTAFYLCASMGPMRTATNEKLFFGSGTQLSVL.

The chain is built from TRBV15 and TRBJ2-2; 7 bases are shared with TRBD2. The CDR3 contains 17 residues. J gave up 3 bases and V 0 bases, and 7 bases lay outside the gene matches. Germline lookup yields CDR1 LNHNV and CDR2 YYDKDF (reference sequence). The CDR3 DNA sequence: TGTGCCACCAGCAGAGATGCCCTAGCGGTAGACACCGGGGAGCTGTTTTTT. The encoded protein is CATSRDALAVDTGELFF.

With respect to this clone: Other DNA sequences in the sample encode the same CDR3. The rearrangement uses TRBV27 and TRBJ2-1; tentatively, D is TRBD1 or TRBD2 (5 bases each). CDR3 size: 13 residues. Germline-derived CDR1 and CDR2 are MNHEY and SMNVEV (reference sequence). V lost 2 bases and J 7 bases, leaving 9 bases between the germline ends. CDR3 nucleotide sequence: TGTGCCAGCAGTTTAGGCTGGGGGAATGAGCAGTTCTTC. Its translation is CASSLGWGNEQFF.

The chain employs TRBV19 and TRBJ2-7; D is uncertain. Germline V gene lookup returns CDR1 LNHDA and CDR2 SQIVND (reference sequence). The CDR3 runs to 15 residues. Trimming shortened V by 3 bases and J by 3 bases, and 15 bases separated the two germline ends. Here the CDR3 reads CASSIPGRPVYEQYF. CDR3 coding DNA: TGTGCCAGTAGTATTCCTGGTCGACCCGTCTACGAGCAGTACTTC.

The CDR3 DNA is TGTGCCAGCAGCTTAGGGGTTCCGGTGAACACTGAAGCTTTCTTT. Amino acid sequence: CASSLGVPVNTEAFF. The chain links TRBV7-9 to TRBJ1-1; the D is unclear. CDR1 is SEHNR, CDR2 FQNEAQ, per germline (reference sequence). With 1 base removed from V and 0 bases from J, the gap between germline ends came to 9 bases. This CDR3 has 15 amino acids.

V is TRBV7-3 and J is TRBJ2-1, with D possibly being TRBD2 (6 bases). Deletions cut 2 bases from V and 5 bases from J, with 13 bases between. Germline loops: CDR1 SGHTA, CDR2 FQGTGA. This CDR3 spans 15 amino acids. The CDR3 DNA sequence: TGTGCCAGCAGCTTATACGGGAGCGAAAACAATGAGCAGTTCTTC. Translating it yields CASSLYGSENNEQFF.

This chain connects TRBV27 to TRBJ2-7; D is uncertain. With 5 bases removed from V and 7 bases from J, the gap between germline ends came to 12 bases. The CDR3 contains 12 residues. CDR1 is MNHEY and CDR2 is SMNVEV in the germline V gene (reference sequence). The CDR3 loop is CASSMGTEEQYF. CDR3 bases: TGTGCCAGCAGTATGGGAACTGAGGAGCAGTACTTC.

The V gene is TRBV29-1, the J gene TRBJ2-7; the D gene is possibly TRBD2 (6 bases). This CDR3 has 13 residues. The ends were cut back, 2 bases at V and 0 bases at J, with 8 bases in the middle. Looked up from germline, CDR1 is SQVTM and CDR2 is ANQGSEA. Written as DNA, the CDR3 is TGCAGCGTTGAATTGGGGGGCTCCTACGAGCAGTACTTC. It translates to CSVELGGSYEQYF.

The J gene is TRBJ2-4, the V gene TRBV27, with D perhaps TRBD1 (6 bases). Germline V gives CDR1 MNHEY, CDR2 SMNVEV (reference sequence). This CDR3 is 16 amino acids long. The ends were cut back, 5 bases at V and 1 base at J, with 15 bases in the middle. The CDR3 loop is CASSPFTQGAKNIQYF. The CDR3 region has the DNA TGTGCCAGCAGTCCCTTTACCCAGGGGGCCAAAAACATTCAGTACTTC.

This sequence joins TRBV27 and TRBJ1-5; no reliable D call. There are 14 residues in the CDR3. V lost 6 bases to trimming and J lost 1 base, with 10 bases between them. Germline CDR1 MNHEY, CDR2 SMNVEV (reference sequence). The CDR3 spells CASRTSGSNQPQHF. CDR3 bases: TGTGCCAGCAGGACCTCGGGCAGCAATCAGCCCCAGCATTTT.

CDR3 region: CASSGGGNLGYTF. CDR3 coding DNA: TGTGCCAGCAGCGGTGGGGGCAACTTAGGCTACACCTTC. The chain links TRBV7-8 to TRBJ1-2; D is possibly TRBD1 (6 bases). Germline values: CDR1 SGHVS, CDR2 FQNEAQ. This CDR3 comprises 13 residues. V lost 5 bases to trimming and J lost 8 bases, with 15 bases between them.

This clone was seen more than once but under ten times. This specimen includes other DNA sequences encoding the same CDR3. The chain is built from TRBV27 and TRBJ1-1; D gene ambiguous. The CDR3 extends over 13 amino acids. Per the germline V gene, CDR1 is MNHEY and CDR2 is SMNVEV (reference sequence). Trimming removed 0 bases at V and 1 base at J, with 3 bases between. The CDR3 bases are TGTGCCAGCAGTTTATCCAAGAACACTGAAGCTTTCTTT. This gives the protein CASSLSKNTEAFF.

The rearrangement links TRBV2 to TRBJ2-5, with 9 bases identical to TRBD2. This CDR3 is built from 16 residues. J was trimmed by 5 bases and V by 1 base; bases with no gene match: 8. Germline CDR1 is SNHLY and CDR2 is FYNNEI. The CDR3 DNA is TGTGCCAGCAGTGAAGGTGGACTAGCGATACTCGAGACCCAGTACTTC. Translating gives CASSEGGLAILETQYF. The full variable domain, its missing parts supplied by reference TRBV2 and TRBJ2-5, is EPEVTQTPSHQVTQMGQEVILRCVPISNHLYFYWYRQILGQKVEFLVSFYNNEISEKSEIFDDQFSVERPDGSNFTLKIRSTKLEDSAMYFCASSEGGLAILETQYFGPGTRLLVL.

This chain uses TRBV5-1 with TRBJ2-3, with 7 bases identical to TRBD2. Germline CDR1 and CDR2: SGHRS and YFSETQ. CDR3 length equals 16 residues. V shed 4 bases and J 5 bases; nucleotides not matched to a gene: 13. The CDR3 loop reads CASSPDASGGRDTQYF. CDR3 bases: TGCGCCAGCAGCCCCGACGCTAGCGGAGGGAGAGATACGCAGTATTTT.

For this clone: Other DNA sequences in this sample translate to the same CDR3. The chain is built from TRBV7-3 and TRBJ1-1; TRBD1 matches at 9 bases. Germline lookup yields CDR1 SGHTA and CDR2 FQGTGA. This CDR3 is 15 amino acids long. V shed 5 bases, J shed 1 base, and the junction held 5 bases outside the gene matches. CDR3 DNA: TGTGCCAGCAGCCTCACAGGGGGCTGGAACACTGAAGCTTTCTTT. Its protein is CASSLTGGWNTEAFF.

The count of this clone is one. This chain uses TRBV5-6 with TRBJ1-2, with D possibly TRBD1 on 5 matching bases. The CDR3 covers 14 residues. Per germline, CDR1 SGHDT and CDR2 YYEEEE. V was pared by 4 bases and J by 7 bases, with 17 bases between. This CDR3 reads CASSITGTALGYTF. The CDR3 nucleotides read TGTGCCAGCAGCATCACCGGGACGGCACTTGGCTACACCTTC.

This sequence joins TRBV27 and TRBJ2-1; possibly TRBD2 for D (7 bases). The CDR3 is made up of 14 amino acids. CDR1 is MNHEY and CDR2 is SMNVEV in the germline V gene (reference sequence). Trimming took 8 bases from V and 9 from J, leaving 20 bases between them. This CDR3 is CASLTPRGGGEQFF. DNA of the CDR3: TGTGCCAGCCTCACCCCCAGGGGAGGGGGTGAGCAGTTCTTC.

In nucleotides, the CDR3 is TGTGCCAGCAGCGACGACAGAAACACCATATATTTT. This translates into CASSDDRNTIYF. The chain couples TRBV11-3 to TRBJ1-3, with D uncertain. The germline V gene has CDR1 SGHNT and CDR2 YENEEA. V was clipped by 5 bases and J by 5 bases, with 7 bases between them. The CDR3 has 12 amino acids.

This chain uses TRBV9 with TRBJ2-2, with 9 bases aligning to TRBD2. The length of the CDR3 is 16 residues. The ends lost 0 bases at V and 6 bases at J; junction bases unmatched: 6. Germline V CDR1 and CDR2: SGDLS, YYNGEE. In nucleotides, the CDR3 is TGTGCCAGCAGCGTAGCTGCGGGAGGGCCCCCCGGGGAGCTGTTTTTT. Translating gives CASSVAAGGPPGELFF.

V gene TRBV9 combines with J gene TRBJ2-3; 8 nucleotides agree with TRBD2. The CDR3 length is 15 residues. Germline CDR1 and CDR2: SGDLS and YYNGEE. Trimming removed 6 bases from V and 0 bases from J; junction bases left unmatched: 6. CDR3 region: CASTGGAMSTDTQYF. The DNA for the CDR3 is TGTGCCAGCACCGGGGGGGCTATGAGCACAGATACGCAGTATTTT.

V is TRBV29-1 and J is TRBJ2-2; possible D gene TRBD2, 5 bases. The CDR3 has 16 amino acids. Trimming shortened V by 3 bases and J by 3 bases, and 17 bases separated the two germline ends. Germline V CDR1 and CDR2: SQVTM, ANQGSEA. The CDR3 reads CSVDPGPPGDTGELFF. The CDR3 coding sequence is TGCAGCGTTGATCCCGGGCCCCCCGGGGACACCGGGGAGCTGTTTTTT.

In its sample, this clone was seen once. The V call is TRBV7-6, the J call TRBJ2-1, with 10 bases identical to TRBD2. Unmatched junction bases numbered 11, after V lost 4 bases and J lost 8 bases. CDR1 and CDR2 from the germline V gene are SGHVS and FNYEAQ. This CDR3 is 16 amino acids long. Written as DNA, the CDR3 is TGTGCCAGCAGCTCCGGACTAGCGGACGATTGGGATGAGCAGTTCTTC. Translated, it gives CASSSGLADDWDEQFF.

The chain employs TRBV2 and TRBJ2-1; 7 bases fit TRBD1. Germline loops: CDR1 SNHLY, CDR2 FYNNEI. The CDR3 length is 14 residues. V was pared by 6 bases and J by 5 bases, with 7 bases of the junction left unmatched. The CDR3 protein is CASRRRGLDNEQFF. DNA of the CDR3: TGTGCCAGCAGGAGAAGGGGGCTCGACAATGAGCAGTTCTTC.

J is TRBJ2-1 and V is TRBV27, with D perhaps given as TRBD1 or TRBD2 (5 bases each). The CDR3 spans 15 residues. V lost 4 bases, J lost 2 bases, and 12 bases lay in between. Germline V gives CDR1 MNHEY, CDR2 SMNVEV (reference sequence). The CDR3 DNA sequence: TGTGCCAGCAGTTCCAGGGACCTAACCTACAATGAGCAGTTCTTC. It yields the protein CASSSRDLTYNEQFF.

The chain joins TRBV19 to TRBJ1-5, with a weak D call TRBD1 (5 bases). The germline CDR1 and CDR2 sequences are LNHDA and SQIVND (reference sequence). V lost 3 bases and J 2 bases, leaving 11 bases between the germline ends. CDR3 size: 15 residues. The CDR3 region has the DNA TGTGCCAGTAGTATCGACAGCGGGGGCAATCAGCCCCAGCATTTT. Translating it yields CASSIDSGGNQPQHF.

V is TRBV30 and J is TRBJ1-1, with D tentatively TRBD1 (5 bases). The germline V and J ends were trimmed by 4 bases and 6 bases, with 18 bases remaining between them. The CDR3 is 14 amino acids. The V gene's germline CDR1 is GTSNPN and CDR2 SVGIG (reference sequence). CDR3 protein: CAWIPTGVWSEAFF. In DNA, the CDR3 is TGTGCCTGGATCCCGACGGGGGTTTGGTCTGAAGCTTTCTTT.

The chain uses TRBV9 and TRBJ2-2; 8 positions match TRBD2. The CDR3 runs to 15 residues. Per the germline V gene, CDR1 is SGDLS and CDR2 is YYNGEE. V shed 4 bases and J 3 bases; nucleotides not matched to a gene: 5. The DNA of the CDR3 is TGTGCCAGCAGCCGAAGCGGGAGAGACACCGGGGAGCTGTTTTTT. As protein: CASSRSGRDTGELFF. The whole variable domain, remainder taken from reference TRBV9 and TRBJ2-2, is DSGVTQTPKHLITATGQRVTLRCSPRSGDLSVYWYQQSLDQGLQFLIQYYNGEERAKGNILERFSAQQFPDLHSELNLSSLELGDSALYFCASSRSGRDTGELFFGEGSRLTVL.

This clone was seen once. The V gene is TRBV10-3, the J gene TRBJ2-1; 10 positions agree with TRBD2. Trimming cost V 2 bases and J 6 bases; bases outside gene matches: 4. Germline assignment: CDR1 ENHRY and CDR2 SYGVKD. The CDR3 has 15 residues. CDR3 residues: CAISEEREGRNEQFF. The CDR3 DNA sequence: TGTGCCATCAGTGAGGAGCGGGAGGGCCGCAATGAGCAGTTCTTC.